This T cell receptor beta chain was recorded in a study of beta chain features in type 1 diabetes. As for the study in general: Cell yields, age and gender were similar between patients and healthy donors.

Notes on the study in general: Comparison showed that naive, central memory and Treg TCRB repertoires appeared more similar among patients than among healthy donors. Moderate yet significant TCRB CDR3 shortening was seen in Type 1 diabetes patients in all four CD4+ subsets.

Note on this clone: Its target is unknown.

Since all of the isolated RNA was reverse transcribed, expressed TCRB transcripts were what got sequenced. There were 3 million to 4 million reads on average in the naive, central memory and regulatory T cell samples. Only in-frame clones appear in the TCRdb table, and some are missing; sequencing was by immunoSEQ multiplex PCR. The table shows 350,000 to 450,000 clones, with over 13% occurring only once. This clonotype was sampled from a woman aged 18-30 years in good health. Specimen: naive CD4+ T cells from blood.

The CDR3 bases are TGTGCCAGCAGCTTACAAGACAGAAACACTGAAGCTTTCTTT. It encodes CASSLQDRNTEAFF. The chain recombines TRBV11-1 with TRBJ1-1; weak D call: TRBD1 (5 bases). Germline lookup yields CDR1 SGHAT and CDR2 FQDESV (reference sequence). The length of the CDR3 is 14 residues. V was clipped by 2 bases and J by 2 bases, with 9 bases between them.